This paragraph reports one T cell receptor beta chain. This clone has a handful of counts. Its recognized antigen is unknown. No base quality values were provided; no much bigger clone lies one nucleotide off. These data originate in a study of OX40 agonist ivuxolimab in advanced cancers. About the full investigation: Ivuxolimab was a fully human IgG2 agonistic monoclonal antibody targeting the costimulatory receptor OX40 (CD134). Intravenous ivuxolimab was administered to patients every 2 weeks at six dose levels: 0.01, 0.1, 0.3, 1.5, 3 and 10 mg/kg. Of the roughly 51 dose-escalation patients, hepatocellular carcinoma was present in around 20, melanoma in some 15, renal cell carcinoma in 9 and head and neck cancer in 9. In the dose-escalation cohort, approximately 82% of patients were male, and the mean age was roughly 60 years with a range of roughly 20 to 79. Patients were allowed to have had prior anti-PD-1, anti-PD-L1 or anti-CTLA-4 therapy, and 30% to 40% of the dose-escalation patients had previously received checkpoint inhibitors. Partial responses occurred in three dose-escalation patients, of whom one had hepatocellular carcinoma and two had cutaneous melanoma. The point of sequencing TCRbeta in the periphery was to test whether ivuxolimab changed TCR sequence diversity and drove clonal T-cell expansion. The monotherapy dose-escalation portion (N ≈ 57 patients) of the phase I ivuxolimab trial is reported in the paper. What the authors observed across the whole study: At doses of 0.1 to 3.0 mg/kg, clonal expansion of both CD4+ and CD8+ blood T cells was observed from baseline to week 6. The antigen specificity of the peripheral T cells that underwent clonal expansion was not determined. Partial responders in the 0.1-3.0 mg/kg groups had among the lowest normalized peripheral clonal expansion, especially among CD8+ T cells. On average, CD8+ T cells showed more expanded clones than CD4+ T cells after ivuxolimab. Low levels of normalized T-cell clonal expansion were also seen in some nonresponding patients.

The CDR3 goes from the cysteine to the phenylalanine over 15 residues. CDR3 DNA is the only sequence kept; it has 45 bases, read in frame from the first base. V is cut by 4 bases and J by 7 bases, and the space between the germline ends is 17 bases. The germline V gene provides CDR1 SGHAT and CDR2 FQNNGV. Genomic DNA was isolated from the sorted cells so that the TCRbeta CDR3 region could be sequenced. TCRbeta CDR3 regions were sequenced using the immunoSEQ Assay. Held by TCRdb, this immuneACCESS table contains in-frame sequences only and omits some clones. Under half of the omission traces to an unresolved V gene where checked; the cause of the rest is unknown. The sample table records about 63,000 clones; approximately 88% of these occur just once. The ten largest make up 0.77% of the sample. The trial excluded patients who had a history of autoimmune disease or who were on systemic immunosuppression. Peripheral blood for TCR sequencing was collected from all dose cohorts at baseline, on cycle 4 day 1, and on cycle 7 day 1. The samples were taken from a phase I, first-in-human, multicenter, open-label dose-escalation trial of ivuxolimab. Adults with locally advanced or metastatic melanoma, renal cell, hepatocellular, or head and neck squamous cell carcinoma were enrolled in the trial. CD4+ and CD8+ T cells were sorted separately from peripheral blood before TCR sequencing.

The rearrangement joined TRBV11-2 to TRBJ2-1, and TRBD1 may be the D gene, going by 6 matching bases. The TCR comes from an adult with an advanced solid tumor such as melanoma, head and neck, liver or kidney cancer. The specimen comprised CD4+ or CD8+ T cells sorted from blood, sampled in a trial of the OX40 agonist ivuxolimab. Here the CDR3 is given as CASSYRGLRGNEQFF. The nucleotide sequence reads TGTGCCAGCAGCTACCGAGGACTGAGGGGGAATGAGCAGTTCTTC.